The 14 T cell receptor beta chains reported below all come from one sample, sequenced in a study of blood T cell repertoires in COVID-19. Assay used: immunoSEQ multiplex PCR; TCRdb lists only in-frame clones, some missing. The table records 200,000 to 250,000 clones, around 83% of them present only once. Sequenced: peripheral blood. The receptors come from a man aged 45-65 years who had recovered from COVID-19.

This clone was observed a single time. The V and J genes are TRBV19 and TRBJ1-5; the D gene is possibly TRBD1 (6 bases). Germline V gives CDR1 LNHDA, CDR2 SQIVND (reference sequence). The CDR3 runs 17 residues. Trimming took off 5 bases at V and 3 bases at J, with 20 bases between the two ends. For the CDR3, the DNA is TGTGCCAGTAGTCCCATATCACAGGGTAGGCTCAATCAGCCCCAGCATTTT. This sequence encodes CASSPISQGRLNQPQHF. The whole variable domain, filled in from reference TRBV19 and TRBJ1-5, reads DGGITQSPKYLFRKEGQNVTLSCEQNLNHDAMYWYRQDPGQGLRLIYYSQIVNDFQKGDIAEGYSVSREKKESFPLTVTSAQKNPTAFYLCASSPISQGRLNQPQHFGDGTRLSIL.

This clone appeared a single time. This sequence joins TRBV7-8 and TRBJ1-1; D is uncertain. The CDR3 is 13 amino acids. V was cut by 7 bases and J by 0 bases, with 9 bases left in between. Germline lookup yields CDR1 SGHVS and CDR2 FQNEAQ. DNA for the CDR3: TGTGCCAGCACCGGCGGGCTGAACACTGAAGCTTTCTTT. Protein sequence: CASTGGLNTEAFF. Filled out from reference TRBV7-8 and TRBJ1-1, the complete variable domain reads GAGVSQSPRYKVAKRGQDVALRCDPISGHVSLFWYQQALGQGPEFLTYFQNEAQLDKSGLPSDRFFAERPEGSVSTLKIQRTQQEDSAVYLCASTGGLNTEAFFGQGTRLTVV.

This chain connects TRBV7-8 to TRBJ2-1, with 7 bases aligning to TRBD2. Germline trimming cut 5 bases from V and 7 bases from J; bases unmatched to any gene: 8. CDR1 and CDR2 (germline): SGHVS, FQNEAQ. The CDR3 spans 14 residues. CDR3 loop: CASSLSAGRNEQFF. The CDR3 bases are TGTGCCAGCAGCCTTTCAGCGGGGCGTAATGAGCAGTTCTTC.

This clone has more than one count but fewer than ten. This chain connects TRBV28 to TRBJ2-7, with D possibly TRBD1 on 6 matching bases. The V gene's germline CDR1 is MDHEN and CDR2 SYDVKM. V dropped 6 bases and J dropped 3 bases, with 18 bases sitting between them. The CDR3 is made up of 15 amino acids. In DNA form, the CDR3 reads TGTGCCAGCAGAACTCTAGCAGGGGTATTCTACGAGCAGTACTTC. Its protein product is CASRTLAGVFYEQYF.

The CDR3 region has the DNA TGTGCCAGCTCACCACCAGGTGCGGGGGCTGCGAGCTATGGCTACACCTTC. Protein product: CASSPPGAGAASYGYTF. This chain joins TRBV18 and TRBJ1-2; TRBD1 is a possible D gene (6 bases). Germline-derived CDR1 and CDR2 are KGHSH and LQKENI. The germline V and J ends were trimmed by 0 bases and 4 bases, with 18 bases remaining between them. This CDR3 has 17 amino acids.

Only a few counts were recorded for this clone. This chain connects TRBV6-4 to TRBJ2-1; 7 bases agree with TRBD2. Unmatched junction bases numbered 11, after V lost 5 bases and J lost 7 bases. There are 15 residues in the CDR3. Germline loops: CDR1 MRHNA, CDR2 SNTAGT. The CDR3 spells CASSPGAGASNEQFF. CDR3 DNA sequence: TGTGCCAGCAGTCCTGGGGCGGGAGCCTCGAATGAGCAGTTCTTC.

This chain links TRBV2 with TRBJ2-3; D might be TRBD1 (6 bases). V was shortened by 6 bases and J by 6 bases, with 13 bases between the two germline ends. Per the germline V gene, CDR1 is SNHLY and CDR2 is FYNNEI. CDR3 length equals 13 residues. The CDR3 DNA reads TGTGCCAGCAGGACAGGAGTCTCTGATACGCAGTATTTT. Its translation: CASRTGVSDTQYF.

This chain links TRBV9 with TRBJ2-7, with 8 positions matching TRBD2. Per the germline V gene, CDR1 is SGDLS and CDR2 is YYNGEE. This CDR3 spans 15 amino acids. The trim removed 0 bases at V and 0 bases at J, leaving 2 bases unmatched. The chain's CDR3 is CASSVAGGSSYEQYF. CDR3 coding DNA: TGTGCCAGCAGCGTAGCGGGGGGGTCCTCCTACGAGCAGTACTTC.

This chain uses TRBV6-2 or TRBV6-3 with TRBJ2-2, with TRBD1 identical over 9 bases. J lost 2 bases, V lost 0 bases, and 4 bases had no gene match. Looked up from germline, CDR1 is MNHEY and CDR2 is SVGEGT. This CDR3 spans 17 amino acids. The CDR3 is CASSYSDRGQNTGELFF. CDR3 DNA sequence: TGTGCCAGCAGTTACTCGGACAGGGGCCAAAACACCGGGGAGCTGTTTTTT.

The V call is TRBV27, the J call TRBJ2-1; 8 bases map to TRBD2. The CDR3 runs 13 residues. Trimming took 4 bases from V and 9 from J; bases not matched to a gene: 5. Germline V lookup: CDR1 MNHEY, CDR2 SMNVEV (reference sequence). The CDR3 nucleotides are TGTGCCAGCAGTTCGACTAGCGACCCTGAGCAGTTCTTC. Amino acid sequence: CASSSTSDPEQFF.

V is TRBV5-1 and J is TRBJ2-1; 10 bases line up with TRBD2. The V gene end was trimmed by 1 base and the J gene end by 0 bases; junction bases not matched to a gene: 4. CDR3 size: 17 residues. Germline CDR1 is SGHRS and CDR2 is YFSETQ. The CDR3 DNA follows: TGCGCCAGCAGCTTGCTGGCTAGCGGGAGCTCCTACAATGAGCAGTTCTTC. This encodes CASSLLASGSSYNEQFF.

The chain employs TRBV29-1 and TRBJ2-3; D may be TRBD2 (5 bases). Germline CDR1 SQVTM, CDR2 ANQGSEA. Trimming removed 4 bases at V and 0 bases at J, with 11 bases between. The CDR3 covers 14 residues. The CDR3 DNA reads TGCAGCGTTGTCTTAGCGACCAGCACAGATACGCAGTATTTT. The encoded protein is CSVVLATSTDTQYF.

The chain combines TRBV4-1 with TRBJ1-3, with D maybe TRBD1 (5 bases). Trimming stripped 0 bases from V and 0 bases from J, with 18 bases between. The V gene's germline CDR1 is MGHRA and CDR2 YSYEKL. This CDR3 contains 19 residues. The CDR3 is CASSQEGGAGPFSGNTIYF. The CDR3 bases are TGCGCCAGCAGCCAAGAAGGCGGGGCAGGCCCTTTCTCTGGAAACACCATATATTTT.

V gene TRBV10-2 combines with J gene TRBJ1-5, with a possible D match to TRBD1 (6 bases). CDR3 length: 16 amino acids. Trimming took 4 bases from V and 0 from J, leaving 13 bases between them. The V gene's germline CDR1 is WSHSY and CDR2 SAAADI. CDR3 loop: CASSATGIDSNQPQHF. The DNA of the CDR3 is TGCGCCAGCAGTGCTACAGGGATAGATAGCAATCAGCCCCAGCATTTT.